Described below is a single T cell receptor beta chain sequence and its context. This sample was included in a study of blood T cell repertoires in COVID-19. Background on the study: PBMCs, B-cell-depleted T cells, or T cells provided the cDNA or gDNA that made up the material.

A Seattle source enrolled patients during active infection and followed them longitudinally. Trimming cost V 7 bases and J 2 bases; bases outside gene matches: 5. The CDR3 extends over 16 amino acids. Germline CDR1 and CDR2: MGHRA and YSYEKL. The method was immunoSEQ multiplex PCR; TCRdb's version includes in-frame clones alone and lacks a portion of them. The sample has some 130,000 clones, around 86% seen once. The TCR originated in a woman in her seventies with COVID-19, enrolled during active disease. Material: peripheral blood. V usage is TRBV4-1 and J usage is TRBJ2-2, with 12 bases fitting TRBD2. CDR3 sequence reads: CASTRTSGVNTGELFF. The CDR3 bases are TGCGCCAGCACAAGGACTAGCGGGGTAAACACCGGGGAGCTGTTTTTT.